The TCR beta chain under discussion was sequenced for a study of Ad26.COV2.S vaccination and SARS-CoV-2 variants. About the research overall: Intramuscular Ad26.COV2.S at 5x10^10 or 1x10^11 viral particles. Study-wide results and caveats: From the TCR breadth and depth analyses, total T cell responses may have been underestimated.

The assay was immunoSEQ multiplex PCR, and TCRdb's table has in-frame clones only and misses some. Of about 480,000 clones in the sample, around 88% are singletons; the top ten hold around 13%. Germline V CDR1 and CDR2: MDHEN, SYDVKM. CDR3 length: 13 residues. With V trimmed by 6 bases and J by 6 bases, 8 bases remained unmatched. About this clone itself: The antigen is unknown.

Indicated treatment: roughly 19 received Ad26.COV2.S at low or high dose, single or two shots; about 5 received placebo; per-sample allocation not given. Repertoires come from day 63 after the first vaccine or placebo injection. This sample comprised peripheral blood, obtained in a trial of Ad26.COV2.S vaccine versus placebo. The J gene is TRBJ2-7, the V gene TRBV28, with 7 bases fitting TRBD1. This TCR came from a person between 18 and 65 years old who received the Ad26.COV2.S COVID-19 vaccine or a placebo. This CDR3 reads CASSRQGSPEQYF. For the CDR3, the DNA is TGTGCCAGCAGCAGACAGGGATCGCCCGAGCAGTACTTC.